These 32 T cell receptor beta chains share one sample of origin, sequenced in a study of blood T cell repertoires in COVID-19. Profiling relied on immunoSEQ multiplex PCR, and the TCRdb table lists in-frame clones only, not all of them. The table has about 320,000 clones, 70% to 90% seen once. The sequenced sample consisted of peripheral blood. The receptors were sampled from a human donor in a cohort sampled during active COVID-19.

CDR3 sequence reads: CATSREADTPLHF. CDR3 in DNA: TGTGCCACCAGCAGAGAGGCGGATACACCCCTCCACTTT. The gene calls are TRBV15 and TRBJ1-6, with D unclear. The CDR3 sequence is 13 residues long. Deletions cut 0 bases from V and 11 bases from J, with 8 bases between. Germline V gene data show CDR1 as LNHNV and CDR2 as YYDKDF (reference sequence). Together with reference TRBV15 and TRBJ1-6, the CDR3 gives the full variable domain: DAMVIQNPRYQVTQFGKPVTLSCSQTLNHNVMYWYQQKSSQAPKLLFHYYDKDFNNEADTPDNFQSRRPNTSFCFLDIRSPGLGDTAMYLCATSREADTPLHFGNGTRLTVT.

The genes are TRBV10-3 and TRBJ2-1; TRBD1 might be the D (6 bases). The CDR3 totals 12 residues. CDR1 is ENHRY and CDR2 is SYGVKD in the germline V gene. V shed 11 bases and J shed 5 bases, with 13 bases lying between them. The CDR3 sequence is CAAGTKNNEQFF. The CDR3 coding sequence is TGTGCCGCAGGGACAAAAAACAATGAGCAGTTCTTC.

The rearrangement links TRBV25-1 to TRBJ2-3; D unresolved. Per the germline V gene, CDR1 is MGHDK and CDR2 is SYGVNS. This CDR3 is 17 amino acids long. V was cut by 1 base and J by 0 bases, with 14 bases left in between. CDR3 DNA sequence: TGTGCCAGCAGTGAATTAAAGGAGCGAACTAGCACAGATACGCAGTATTTT. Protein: CASSELKERTSTDTQYF.

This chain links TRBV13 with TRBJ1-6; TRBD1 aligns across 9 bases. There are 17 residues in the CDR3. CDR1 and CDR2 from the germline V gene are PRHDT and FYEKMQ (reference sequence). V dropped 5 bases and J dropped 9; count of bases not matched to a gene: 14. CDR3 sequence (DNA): TGTGCCAGCAGCCCAAGCGGACAGGGGATAAGCGGTTCACCCCTCCACTTT. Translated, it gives CASSPSGQGISGSPLHF.

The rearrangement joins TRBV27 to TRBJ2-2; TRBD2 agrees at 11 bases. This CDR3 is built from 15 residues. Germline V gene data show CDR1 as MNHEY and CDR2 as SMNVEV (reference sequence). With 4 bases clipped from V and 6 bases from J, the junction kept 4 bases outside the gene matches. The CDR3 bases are TGTGCCAGCAGTTCGGGACTAGCGGTTCCCGGGGAGCTGTTTTTT. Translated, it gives CASSSGLAVPGELFF.

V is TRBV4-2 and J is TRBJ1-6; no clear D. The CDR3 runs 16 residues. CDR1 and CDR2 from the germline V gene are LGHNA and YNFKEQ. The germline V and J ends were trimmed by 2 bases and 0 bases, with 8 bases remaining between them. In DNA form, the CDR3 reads TGTGCCAGCAGCCAACACGCTAGCTCCTATAATTCACCCCTCCACTTT. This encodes CASSQHASSYNSPLHF.

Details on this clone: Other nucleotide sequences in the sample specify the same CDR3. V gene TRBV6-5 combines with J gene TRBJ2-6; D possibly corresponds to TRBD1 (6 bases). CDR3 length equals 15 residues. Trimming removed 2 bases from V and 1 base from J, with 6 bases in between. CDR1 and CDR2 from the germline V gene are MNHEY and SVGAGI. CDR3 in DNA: TGTGCCAGCAGTTACCAGGGGTCTGGGGCCAACGTCCTGACTTTC. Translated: CASSYQGSGANVLTF.

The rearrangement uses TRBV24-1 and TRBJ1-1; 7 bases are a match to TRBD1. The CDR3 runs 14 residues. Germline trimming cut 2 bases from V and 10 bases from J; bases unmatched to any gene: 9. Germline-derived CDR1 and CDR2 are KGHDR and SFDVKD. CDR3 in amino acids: CATSDWDSDRAAFF. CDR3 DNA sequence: TGTGCCACCAGTGATTGGGACAGCGACAGGGCAGCTTTCTTT.

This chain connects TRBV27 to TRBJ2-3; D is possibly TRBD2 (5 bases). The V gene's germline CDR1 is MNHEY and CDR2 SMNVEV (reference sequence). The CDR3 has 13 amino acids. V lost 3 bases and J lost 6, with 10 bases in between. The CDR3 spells CASSFSSRDTQYF. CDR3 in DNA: TGTGCCAGCAGTTTCTCTAGCCGTGATACGCAGTATTTT.

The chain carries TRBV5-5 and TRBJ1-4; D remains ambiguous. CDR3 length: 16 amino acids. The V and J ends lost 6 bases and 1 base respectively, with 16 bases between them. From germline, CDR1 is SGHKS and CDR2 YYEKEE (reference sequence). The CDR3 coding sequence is TGTGCCAGCACCCGCGAAGCCGGTTTAACTAATGAAAAACTGTTTTTT. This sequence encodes CASTREAGLTNEKLFF.

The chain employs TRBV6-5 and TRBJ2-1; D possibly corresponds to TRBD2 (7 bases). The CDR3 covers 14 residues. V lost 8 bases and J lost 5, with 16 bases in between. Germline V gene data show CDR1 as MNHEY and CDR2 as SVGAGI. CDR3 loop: CASSPRGGNNEQFF. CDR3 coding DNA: TGTGCCAGCTCTCCAAGGGGGGGGAACAATGAGCAGTTCTTC.

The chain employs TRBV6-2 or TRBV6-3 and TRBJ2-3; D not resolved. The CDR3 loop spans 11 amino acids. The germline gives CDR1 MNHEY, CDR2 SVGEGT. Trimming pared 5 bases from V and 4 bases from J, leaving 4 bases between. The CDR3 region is CASSHPDTQYF. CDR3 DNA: TGTGCCAGCAGTCATCCAGATACGCAGTATTTT.

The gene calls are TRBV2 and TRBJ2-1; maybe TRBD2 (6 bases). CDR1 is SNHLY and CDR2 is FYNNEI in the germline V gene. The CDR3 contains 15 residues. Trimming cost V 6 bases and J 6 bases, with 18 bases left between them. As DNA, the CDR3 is TGTGCCAGCAGCGGGGGTGTGGGCTTATCCAATGAGCAGTTCTTC. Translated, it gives CASSGGVGLSNEQFF.

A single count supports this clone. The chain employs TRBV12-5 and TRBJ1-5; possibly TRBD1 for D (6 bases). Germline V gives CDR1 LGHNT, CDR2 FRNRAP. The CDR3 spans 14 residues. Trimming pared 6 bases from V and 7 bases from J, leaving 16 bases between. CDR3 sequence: CASGPPQGIQPQHF. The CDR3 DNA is TGTGCTAGTGGCCCACCACAGGGTATACAGCCCCAGCATTTT. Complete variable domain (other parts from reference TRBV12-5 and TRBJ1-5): DARVTQTPRHKVTEMGQEVTMRCQPILGHNTVFWYRQTMMQGLELLAYFRNRAPLDDSGMPKDRFSAEMPDATLATLKIQPSEPRDSAVYFCASGPPQGIQPQHFGDGTRLSIL.

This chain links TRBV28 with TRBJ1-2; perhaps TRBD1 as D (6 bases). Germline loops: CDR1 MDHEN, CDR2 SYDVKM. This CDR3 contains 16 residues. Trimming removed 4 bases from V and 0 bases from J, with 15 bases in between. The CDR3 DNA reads TGTGCCAGCAGTTCTCACCAGGACAGAGCTAACTATGGCTACACCTTC. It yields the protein CASSSHQDRANYGYTF.

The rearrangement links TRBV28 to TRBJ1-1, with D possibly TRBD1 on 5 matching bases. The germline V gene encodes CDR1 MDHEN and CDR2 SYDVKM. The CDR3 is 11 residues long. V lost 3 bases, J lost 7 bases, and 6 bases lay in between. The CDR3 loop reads CASSLGGEAFF. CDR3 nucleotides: TGTGCCAGCAGTTTGGGGGGTGAAGCTTTCTTT. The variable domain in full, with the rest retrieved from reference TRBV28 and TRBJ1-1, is DVKVTQSSRYLVKRTGEKVFLECVQDMDHENMFWYRQDPGLGLRLIYFSYDVKMKEKGDIPEGYSVSREKKERFSLILESASTNQTSMYLCASSLGGEAFFGQGTRLTVV.

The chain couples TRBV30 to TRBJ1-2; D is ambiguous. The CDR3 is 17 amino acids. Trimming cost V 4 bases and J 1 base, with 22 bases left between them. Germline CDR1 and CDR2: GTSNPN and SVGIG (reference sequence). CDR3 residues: CAWKGYSGPTHNYGYTF. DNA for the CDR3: TGTGCCTGGAAGGGATATAGCGGCCCTACCCATAACTATGGCTACACCTTC.

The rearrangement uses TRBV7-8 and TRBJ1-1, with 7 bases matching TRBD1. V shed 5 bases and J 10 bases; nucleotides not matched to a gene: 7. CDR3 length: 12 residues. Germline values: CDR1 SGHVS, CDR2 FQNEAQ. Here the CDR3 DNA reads TGTGCCAGCAGCCCGACAGGGACGCGAGCTTTCTTT. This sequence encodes CASSPTGTRAFF.

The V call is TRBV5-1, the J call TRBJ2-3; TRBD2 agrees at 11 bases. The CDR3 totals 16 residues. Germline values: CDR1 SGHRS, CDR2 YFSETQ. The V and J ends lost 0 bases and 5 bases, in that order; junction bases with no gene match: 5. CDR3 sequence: CASSLGLAGRGDTQYF. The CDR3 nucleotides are TGCGCCAGCAGCTTGGGACTAGCGGGGCGAGGAGATACGCAGTATTTT. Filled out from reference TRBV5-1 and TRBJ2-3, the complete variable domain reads KAGVTQTPRYLIKTRGQQVTLSCSPISGHRSVSWYQQTPGQGLQFLFEYFSETQRNKGNFPGRFSGRQFSNSRSEMNVSTLELGDSALYLCASSLGLAGRGDTQYFGPGTRLTVL.

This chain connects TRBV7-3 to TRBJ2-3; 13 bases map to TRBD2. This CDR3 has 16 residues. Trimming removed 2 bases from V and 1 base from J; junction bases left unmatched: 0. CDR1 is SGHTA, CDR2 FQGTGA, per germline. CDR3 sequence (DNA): TGTGCCAGCAGCTTAGGACTAGCGGGGGGCACAGATACGCAGTATTTT. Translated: CASSLGLAGGTDTQYF.

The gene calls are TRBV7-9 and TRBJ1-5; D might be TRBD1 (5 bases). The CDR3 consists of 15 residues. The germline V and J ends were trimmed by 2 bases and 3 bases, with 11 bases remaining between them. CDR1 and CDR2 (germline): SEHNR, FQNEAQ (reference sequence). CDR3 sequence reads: CASSLQGGDNQPQHF. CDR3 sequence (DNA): TGTGCCAGCAGCTTACAGGGTGGAGACAATCAGCCCCAGCATTTT.

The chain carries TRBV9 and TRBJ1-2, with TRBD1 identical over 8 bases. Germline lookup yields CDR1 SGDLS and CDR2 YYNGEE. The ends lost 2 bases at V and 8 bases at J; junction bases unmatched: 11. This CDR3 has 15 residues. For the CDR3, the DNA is TGTGCCAGCAGCGTGTCTGGACAGGGAGATAGGGGCTACACCTTC. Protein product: CASSVSGQGDRGYTF.

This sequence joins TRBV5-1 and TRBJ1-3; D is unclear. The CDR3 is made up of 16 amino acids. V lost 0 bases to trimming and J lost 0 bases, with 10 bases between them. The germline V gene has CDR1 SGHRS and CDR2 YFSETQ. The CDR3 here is CASSLVGPLSGNTIYF. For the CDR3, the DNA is TGCGCCAGCAGCTTGGTTGGGCCCCTCTCTGGAAACACCATATATTTT.

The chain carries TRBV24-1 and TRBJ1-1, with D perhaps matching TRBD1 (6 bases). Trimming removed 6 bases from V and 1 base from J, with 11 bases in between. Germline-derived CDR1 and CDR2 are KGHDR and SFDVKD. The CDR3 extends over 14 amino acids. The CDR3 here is CATSRGGQNTEAFF. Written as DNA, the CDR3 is TGTGCCACCAGTCGAGGGGGTCAGAACACTGAAGCTTTCTTT.

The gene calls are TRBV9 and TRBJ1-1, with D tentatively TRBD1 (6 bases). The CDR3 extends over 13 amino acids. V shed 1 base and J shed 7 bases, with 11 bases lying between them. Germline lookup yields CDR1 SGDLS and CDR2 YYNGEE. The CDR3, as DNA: TGTGCCAGCAGCGTAAGGGGGGGCGGTGAAGCTTTCTTT. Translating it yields CASSVRGGGEAFF.

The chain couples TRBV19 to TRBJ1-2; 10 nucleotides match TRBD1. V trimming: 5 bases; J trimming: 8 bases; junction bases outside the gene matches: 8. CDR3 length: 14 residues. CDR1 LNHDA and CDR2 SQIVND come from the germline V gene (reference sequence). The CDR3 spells CASSARQGARGYTF. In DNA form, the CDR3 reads TGTGCCAGTAGTGCAAGACAGGGGGCGCGGGGCTACACCTTC.

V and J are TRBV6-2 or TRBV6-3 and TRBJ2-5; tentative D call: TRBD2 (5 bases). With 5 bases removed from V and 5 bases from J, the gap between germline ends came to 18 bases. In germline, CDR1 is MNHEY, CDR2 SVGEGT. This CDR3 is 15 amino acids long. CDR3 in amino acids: CASSGGEKLAETQYF. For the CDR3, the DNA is TGTGCCAGCAGTGGAGGAGAAAAGCTAGCCGAGACCCAGTACTTC.

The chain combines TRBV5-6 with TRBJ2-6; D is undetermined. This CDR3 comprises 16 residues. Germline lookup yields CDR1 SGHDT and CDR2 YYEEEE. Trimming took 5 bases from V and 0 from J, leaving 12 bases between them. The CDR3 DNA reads TGTGCCAGCAGGGCAAGTTTTGACTCTGGGGCCAACGTCCTGACTTTC. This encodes CASRASFDSGANVLTF.

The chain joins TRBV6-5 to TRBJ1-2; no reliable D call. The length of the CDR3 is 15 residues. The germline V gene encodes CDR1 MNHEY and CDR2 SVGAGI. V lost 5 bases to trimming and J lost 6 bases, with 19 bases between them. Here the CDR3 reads CASSTMTTRPHGYTF. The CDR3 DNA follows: TGTGCCAGCAGTACTATGACGACGCGCCCCCATGGCTACACCTTC.

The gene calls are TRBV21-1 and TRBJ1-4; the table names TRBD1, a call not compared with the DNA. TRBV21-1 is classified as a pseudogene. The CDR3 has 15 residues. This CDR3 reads CASSKMNGTVEKLFF. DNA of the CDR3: TGTGCCAGCAGCAAAATGAACGGGACAGTTGAAAAACTGTTTTTT.

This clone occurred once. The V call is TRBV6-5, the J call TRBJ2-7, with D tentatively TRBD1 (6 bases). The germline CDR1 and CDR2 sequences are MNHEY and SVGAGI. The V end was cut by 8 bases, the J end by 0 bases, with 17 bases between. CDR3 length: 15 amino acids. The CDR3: CASLLRQDLSYEQYF. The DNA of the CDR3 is TGTGCCAGCCTTTTACGACAGGACCTCTCCTACGAGCAGTACTTC.

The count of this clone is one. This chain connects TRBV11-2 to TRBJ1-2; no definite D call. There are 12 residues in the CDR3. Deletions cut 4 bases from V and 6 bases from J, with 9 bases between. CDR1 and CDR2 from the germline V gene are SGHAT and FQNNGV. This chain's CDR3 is CASSWSFDGYTF. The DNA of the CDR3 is TGTGCCAGCAGCTGGAGTTTCGATGGCTACACCTTC.